The 16 T cell receptor beta chains below come from one sample, sequenced in a study of CD8+ T cells in alopecia areata. Specified treatment: oral pan-JAK inhibitor, 5-10 mg twice daily. After isolation, RNA underwent reverse transcription to generate cDNA as the sequencing template. The table came from immunoSEQ multiplex PCR; TCRdb's copy has only in-frame clones and leaves some out. The sample holds about 180,000 clones, roughly 60% seen once. The sample was CD4+ T cells sorted from blood, taken between weeks 55 and 65, from a patient treated with tofacitinib. The receptors come from a human donor with alopecia areata.

The chain's CDR3 is CASSASGGADTQYF. Written as DNA, the CDR3 is TGTGCCAGCAGCGCTAGCGGGGGGGCCGATACGCAGTATTTT. This rearrangement joins TRBV11-2 to TRBJ2-3; TRBD2 matches at 12 bases. Germline CDR1 and CDR2: SGHAT and FQNNGV. The CDR3 contains 14 residues. V shed 5 bases, J shed 6 bases, and the junction held 3 bases outside the gene matches.

The V and J genes are TRBV10-3 and TRBJ1-1; 8 bases are a match to TRBD1. Germline CDR1 and CDR2: ENHRY and SYGVKD. This CDR3 spans 15 amino acids. V shed 3 bases, J shed 2 bases, and the junction held 5 bases outside the gene matches. The CDR3: CAISDPDRGNTEAFF. The CDR3 nucleotides read TGTGCCATCAGTGATCCTGACAGGGGCAACACTGAAGCTTTCTTT.

The chain is built from TRBV29-1 and TRBJ2-1; 7 bases agree with TRBD1. Looked up from germline, CDR1 is SQVTM and CDR2 is ANQGSEA. J gave up 6 bases and V 4 bases, and 9 bases lay outside the gene matches. This CDR3 is 14 amino acids long. The CDR3: CSVGPQGRGNEQFF. The CDR3 DNA reads TGCAGCGTTGGTCCACAGGGGCGAGGCAATGAGCAGTTCTTC.

The genes are TRBV15 and TRBJ1-5; 7 nucleotides line up with TRBD1. J was trimmed by 3 bases and V by 6 bases; bases with no gene match: 8. Germline values: CDR1 LNHNV, CDR2 YYDKDF (reference sequence). This CDR3 is 15 amino acids long. The chain's CDR3 is CATREDRSNNQPQHF. CDR3 bases: TGTGCCACCAGGGAGGACAGGTCTAACAATCAGCCCCAGCATTTT.

This clone turned up a few times. CDR3 region: CASSLSSGEGSYEQYF. In nucleotides, the CDR3 is TGCGCCAGCAGCTTGAGTTCCGGGGAGGGCTCCTACGAGCAGTACTTC. The gene calls are TRBV5-1 and TRBJ2-7; 7 bases agree with TRBD2. Germline CDR1 is SGHRS and CDR2 is YFSETQ. Losses at the gene ends were 1 base for V and 0 bases for J; bases not matched to a gene: 7. The length of the CDR3 is 16 residues.

The CDR3 region has the DNA TGCGCCAGCAGCTTGGGGACAGGGTATTATAATGAGCAGTTCTTC. Amino acid sequence: CASSLGTGYYNEQFF. The chain carries TRBV5-1 and TRBJ2-1; TRBD1 matches at 8 bases. The germline V gene has CDR1 SGHRS and CDR2 YFSETQ. The V segment lost 0 bases and the J segment 7 bases; nucleotides outside the gene matches: 6. This CDR3 contains 15 residues.

This CDR3 is CASRPTGYGYTF. The CDR3 DNA is TGTGCCAGCAGGCCGACAGGCTATGGCTACACCTTC. The rearrangement links TRBV6-5 to TRBJ1-2; TRBD1 might be the D (6 bases). The CDR3 is made up of 12 amino acids. Germline assignment: CDR1 MNHEY and CDR2 SVGAGI. V was pared by 6 bases and J by 4 bases, with 9 bases between.

This clone has only a few counts. A read error is possible here, since a much larger clone lies one base away. The genes are TRBV2 and TRBJ2-2; D perhaps matches TRBD1 (5 bases). This CDR3 has 14 residues. Germline V CDR1 and CDR2: SNHLY, FYNNEI. Trimming took off 4 bases at V and 6 bases at J, with 12 bases between the two ends. In DNA form, the CDR3 reads TGTGCCAGCAGTGGAAGGGGCGTCGCCGGGGAGCTGTTTTTT. Protein: CASSGRGVAGELFF.

This clone was found a few times. This chain links TRBV7-9 with TRBJ2-3; possible D gene TRBD1, 5 bases. Germline V gene sequence: CDR1 SEHNR, CDR2 FQNEAQ (reference sequence). The CDR3 totals 16 residues. The ends were cut back, 2 bases at V and 4 bases at J, with 16 bases in the middle. The CDR3 spells CASSLRPQGQSDTQYF. The DNA for the CDR3 is TGTGCCAGCAGCTTAAGGCCGCAGGGTCAATCAGATACGCAGTATTTT.

This chain uses TRBV2 with TRBJ2-7, with 7 positions matching TRBD1. The V gene's germline CDR1 is SNHLY and CDR2 FYNNEI. The CDR3 is 14 residues long. V trimming: 6 bases; J trimming: 6 bases; junction bases outside the gene matches: 11. DNA of the CDR3: TGTGCCAGCAGAGAGGGGGACAGTTTCGGCGAGCAGTACTTC. Its protein is CASREGDSFGEQYF. The full variable domain, its missing parts supplied by reference TRBV2 and TRBJ2-7, is EPEVTQTPSHQVTQMGQEVILRCVPISNHLYFYWYRQILGQKVEFLVSFYNNEISEKSEIFDDQFSVERPDGSNFTLKIRSTKLEDSAMYFCASREGDSFGEQYFGPGTRLTVT.

CDR3 nucleotides: TGTGCCAGCAGTTACTCGAAACTAGCCACAGATACGCAGTATTTT. It encodes CASSYSKLATDTQYF. V is TRBV6-5 and J is TRBJ2-3, with a weak D call TRBD2 (6 bases). The CDR3 extends over 15 amino acids. The V gene's germline CDR1 is MNHEY and CDR2 SVGAGI. The V end was cut by 0 bases, the J end by 2 bases, with 9 bases between.

This clone has a handful of counts. J is TRBJ1-5 and V is TRBV29-1, with D perhaps TRBD1 (5 bases). This CDR3 contains 14 residues. Trimming stripped 8 bases from V and 5 bases from J, with 19 bases between. The germline V gene encodes CDR1 SQVTM and CDR2 ANQGSEA. The CDR3 spells CSPGRQGGDQPQHF. In nucleotides, the CDR3 is TGCAGCCCTGGTAGGCAGGGAGGCGATCAGCCCCAGCATTTT.

The chain couples TRBV30 to TRBJ2-2; no definite D call. Germline V gene data show CDR1 as GTSNPN and CDR2 as SVGIG (reference sequence). With 8 bases removed from V and 4 bases from J, the gap between germline ends came to 8 bases. CDR3 size: 11 residues. The CDR3 nucleotides read TGTGCCCGACATACCACCGGGGAGCTGTTTTTT. Translating gives CARHTTGELFF.

V usage is TRBV7-3 and J usage is TRBJ2-1, with D uncertain. V dropped 0 bases and J dropped 9 bases, with 12 bases sitting between them. Germline-derived CDR1 and CDR2 are SGHTA and FQGTGA. The CDR3 is 14 residues long. CDR3 protein: CASSLTGPLSEQFF. CDR3 in DNA: TGTGCCAGCAGCTTAACTGGCCCCTTAAGTGAGCAGTTCTTC. Combining the CDR3 with reference TRBV7-3 and TRBJ2-1 gives the whole variable domain GAGVSQTPSNKVTEKGKYVELRCDPISGHTALYWYRQSLGQGPEFLIYFQGTGAADDSGLPNDRFFAVRPEGSVSTLKIQRTERGDSAVYLCASSLTGPLSEQFFGPGTRLTVL.

The rearrangement links TRBV7-2 to TRBJ2-3, with 12 bases identical to TRBD2. Trimming removed 0 bases from V and 1 base from J; junction bases left unmatched: 5. This CDR3 has 18 residues. Germline lookup yields CDR1 SGHTA and CDR2 FQGNSA. CDR3 nucleotide sequence: TGTGCCAGCAGCTTAGCGCACCGGACTAGCGGGGGCACAGATACGCAGTATTTT. Amino acid sequence: CASSLAHRTSGGTDTQYF.

To note about this clone: At one of its ends the junction is not consistent with the germline gene, which may arise from a read error. Other nucleotide sequences in the sample specify the same CDR3. The chain joins TRBV6-1 to TRBJ1-2; 8 bases are a match to TRBD1. Germline CDR1 reads MNHNS; CDR2 reads SASEGT. The CDR3 loop spans 15 amino acids. CDR3 coding DNA: TGTGCCATCAGTGAGGGCCAGGGGGCGAGCTATGGCTACACCTTC. Amino acids: CAISEGQGASYGYTF.